This T cell receptor (beta chain) was identified during a study of T-cell reconstitution after alpha-beta-depleted transplantation in children. Whole-study results and caveats: Alpha-beta T cells present about two months after transplant were reported to originate from several hundred expanded graft clones. Fresh T-cell production supplied most of the T-cell counts and diversity seen one year after transplant. The origin of high day-60 TCRbeta diversity in some patients lay in surviving recipient T cells and thymic progenitors.

In germline, CDR1 is SGHTA, CDR2 FQGTGA. The CDR3 length is 15 residues. Trimming shortened V by 2 bases and J by 2 bases, and 12 bases separated the two germline ends. Comments on this clonotype: The target antigen is unknown.

Preparation of the TCRbeta library was carried out with unique molecular identifiers. TCRdb fed the PCR reads into MiXCR, producing one record per CDR3 protein. The sample has hundreds of thousands of distinct CDR3 sequences, roughly 13% seen once. The V and J genes are TRBV7-3 and TRBJ2-5; maybe TRBD2 (6 bases). The source of this sequence is a male patient between 10 and 17 years old who had a stem cell transplant for acute myeloid leukemia, so the T cells may come from the graft donor. This sample comprised PBMCs, mostly from graft donor cells, obtained 360 days after TCRalphabeta/CD19-depleted stem cell transplant. The CDR3 nucleotides read TGTGCCAGCAGCTTAGTTGGCGGGGTGCAAGAGACCCAGTACTTC. Its translation is CASSLVGGVQETQYF.